The clone carrying this T cell receptor (beta chain) has just a few counts. PCR primers comprised 60 Vbeta and 13 Jbeta primers. Only in-frame clones appear in the TCRdb table, and some are missing; sequencing was by immunoSEQ multiplex PCR. The table includes about 140,000 clones, about 66% detected once. This sample was included in a study of cytomegalovirus exposure and HLA in healthy donors. At collection, donors were nominally healthy, but unrecorded immune exposures were probable. Sequencing used PBMCs. The origin of this receptor is a male donor in good health and CMV-seronegative.

CDR3 bases: TGTGCCACCACGGCCAGGGGGAATGAAAAACTGTTTTTT. As protein: CATTARGNEKLFF. The chain has TRBV15 and TRBJ1-4; TRBD1 aligns across 7 bases. The V segment lost 7 bases and the J segment 5 bases; nucleotides outside the gene matches: 4. CDR1 and CDR2 from the germline V gene are LNHNV and YYDKDF (reference sequence). The CDR3 contains 13 residues.